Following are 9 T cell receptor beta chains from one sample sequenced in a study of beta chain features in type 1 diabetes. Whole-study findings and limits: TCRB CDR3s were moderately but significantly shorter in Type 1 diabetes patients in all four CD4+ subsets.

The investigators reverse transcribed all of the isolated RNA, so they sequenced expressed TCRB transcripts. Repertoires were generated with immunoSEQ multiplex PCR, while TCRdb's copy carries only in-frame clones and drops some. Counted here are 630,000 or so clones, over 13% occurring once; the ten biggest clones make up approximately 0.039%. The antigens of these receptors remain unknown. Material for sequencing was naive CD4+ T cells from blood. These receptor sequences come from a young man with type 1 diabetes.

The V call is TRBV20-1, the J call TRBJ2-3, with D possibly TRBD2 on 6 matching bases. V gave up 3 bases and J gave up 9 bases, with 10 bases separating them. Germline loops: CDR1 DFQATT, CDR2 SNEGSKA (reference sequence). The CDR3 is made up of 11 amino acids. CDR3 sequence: CSASVRGTQYF. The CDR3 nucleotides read TGCAGTGCTAGCGTTCGGGGGACGCAGTATTTT.

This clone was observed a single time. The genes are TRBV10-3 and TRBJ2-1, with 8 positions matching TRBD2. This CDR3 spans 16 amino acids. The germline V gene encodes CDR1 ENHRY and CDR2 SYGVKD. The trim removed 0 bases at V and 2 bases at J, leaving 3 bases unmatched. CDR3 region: CAISESVRGAYNEQFF. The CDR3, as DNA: TGTGCCATCAGTGAGTCTGTGCGGGGGGCCTACAATGAGCAGTTCTTC.

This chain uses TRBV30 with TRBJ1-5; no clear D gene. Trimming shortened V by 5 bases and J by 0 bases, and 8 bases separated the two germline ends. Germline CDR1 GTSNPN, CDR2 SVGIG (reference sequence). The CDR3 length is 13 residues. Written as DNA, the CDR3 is TGTGCCTGGGCGAAAGATAGCAATCAGCCCCAGCATTTT. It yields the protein CAWAKDSNQPQHF.

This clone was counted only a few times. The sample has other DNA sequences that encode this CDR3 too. The CDR3 nucleotides read TGTGCCTGGAGTACATCGGGAGAGACCCAGTACTTC. Translating it yields CAWSTSGETQYF. V is TRBV30 and J is TRBJ2-5; D is unclear. Germline CDR1 reads GTSNPN; CDR2 reads SVGIG (reference sequence). The V and J ends lost 2 bases and 4 bases respectively, with 8 bases between them. The CDR3 spans 12 residues.

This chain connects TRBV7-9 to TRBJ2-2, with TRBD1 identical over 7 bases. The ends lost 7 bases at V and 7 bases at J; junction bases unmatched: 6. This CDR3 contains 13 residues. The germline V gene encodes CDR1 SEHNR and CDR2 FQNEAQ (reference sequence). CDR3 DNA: TGTGCCAGCACCCCACAGGGGAACGGGGAGCTGTTTTTT. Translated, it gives CASTPQGNGELFF.

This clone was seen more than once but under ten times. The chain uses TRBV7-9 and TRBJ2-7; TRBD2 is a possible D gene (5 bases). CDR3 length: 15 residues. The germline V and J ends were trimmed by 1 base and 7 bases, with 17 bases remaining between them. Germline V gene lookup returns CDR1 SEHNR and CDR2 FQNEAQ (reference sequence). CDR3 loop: CASSLESLAAAEQYF. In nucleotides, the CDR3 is TGTGCCAGCAGCTTAGAATCCCTAGCAGCGGCGGAGCAGTACTTC.

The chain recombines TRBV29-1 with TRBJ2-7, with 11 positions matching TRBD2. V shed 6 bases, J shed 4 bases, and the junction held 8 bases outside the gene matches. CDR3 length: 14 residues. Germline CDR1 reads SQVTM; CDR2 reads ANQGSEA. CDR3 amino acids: CSVTQTSGDYEQYF. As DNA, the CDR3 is TGCAGCGTAACACAGACTAGCGGGGATTACGAGCAGTACTTC.

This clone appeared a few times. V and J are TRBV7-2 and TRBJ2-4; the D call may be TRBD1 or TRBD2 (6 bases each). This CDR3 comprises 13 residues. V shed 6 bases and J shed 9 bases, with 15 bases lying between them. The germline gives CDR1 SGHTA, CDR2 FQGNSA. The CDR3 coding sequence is TGTGCCAGCAGTCCCGGGGGCGGTAGCATTCAGTACTTC. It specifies CASSPGGGSIQYF. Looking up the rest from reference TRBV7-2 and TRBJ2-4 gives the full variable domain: GAGVSQSPSNKVTEKGKDVELRCDPISGHTALYWYRQSLGQGLEFLIYFQGNSAPDKSGLPSDRFSAERTGGSVSTLTIQRTQQEDSAVYLCASSPGGGSIQYFGAGTRLSVL.

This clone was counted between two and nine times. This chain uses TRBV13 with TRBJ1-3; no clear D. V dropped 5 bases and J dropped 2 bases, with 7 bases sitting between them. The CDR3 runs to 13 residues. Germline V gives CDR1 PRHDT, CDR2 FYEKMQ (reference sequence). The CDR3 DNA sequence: TGTGCCAGCAGCCGCGGCCCTGGAAACACCATATATTTT. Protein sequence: CASSRGPGNTIYF. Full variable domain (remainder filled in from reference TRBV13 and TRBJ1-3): AAGVIQSPRHLIKEKRETATLKCYPIPRHDTVYWYQQGPGQDPQFLISFYEKMQSDKGSIPDRFSAQQFSDYHSELNMSSLELGDSALYFCASSRGPGNTIYFGEGSWLTVV.